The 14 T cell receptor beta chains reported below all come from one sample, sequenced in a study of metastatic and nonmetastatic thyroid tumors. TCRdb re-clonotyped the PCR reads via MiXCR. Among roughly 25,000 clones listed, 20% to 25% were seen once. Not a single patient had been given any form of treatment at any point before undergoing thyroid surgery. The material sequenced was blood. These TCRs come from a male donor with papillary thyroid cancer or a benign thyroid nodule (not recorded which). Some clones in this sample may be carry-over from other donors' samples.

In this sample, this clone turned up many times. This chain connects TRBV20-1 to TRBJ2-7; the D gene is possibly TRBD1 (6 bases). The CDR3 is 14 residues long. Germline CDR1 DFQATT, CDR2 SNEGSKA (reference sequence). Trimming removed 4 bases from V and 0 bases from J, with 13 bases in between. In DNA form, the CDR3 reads TGCAGTGCTACGAGACAGGCGGGCTCCTACGAGCAGTACTTC. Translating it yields CSATRQAGSYEQYF.

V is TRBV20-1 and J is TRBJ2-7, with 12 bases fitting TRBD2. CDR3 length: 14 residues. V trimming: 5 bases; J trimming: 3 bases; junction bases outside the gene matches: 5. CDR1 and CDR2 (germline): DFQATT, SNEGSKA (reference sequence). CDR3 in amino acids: CSARTSGNSYEQYF. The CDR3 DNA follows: TGCAGTGCTCGGACTAGCGGGAATAGCTACGAGCAGTACTTC.

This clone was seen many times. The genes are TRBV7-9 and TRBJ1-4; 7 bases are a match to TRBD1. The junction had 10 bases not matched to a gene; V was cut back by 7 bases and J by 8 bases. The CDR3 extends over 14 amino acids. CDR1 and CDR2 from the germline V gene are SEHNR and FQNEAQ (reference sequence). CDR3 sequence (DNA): TGTGCCAGCACCCTCGGGACAGTAGGGGAAAAACTGTTTTTT. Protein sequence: CASTLGTVGEKLFF.

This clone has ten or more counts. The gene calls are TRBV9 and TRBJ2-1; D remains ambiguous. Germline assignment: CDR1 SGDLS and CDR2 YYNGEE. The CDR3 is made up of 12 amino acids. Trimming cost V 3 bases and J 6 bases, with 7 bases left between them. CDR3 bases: TGTGCCAGCAGCGAGGCCTTCAATGAGCAGTTCTTC. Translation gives CASSEAFNEQFF.

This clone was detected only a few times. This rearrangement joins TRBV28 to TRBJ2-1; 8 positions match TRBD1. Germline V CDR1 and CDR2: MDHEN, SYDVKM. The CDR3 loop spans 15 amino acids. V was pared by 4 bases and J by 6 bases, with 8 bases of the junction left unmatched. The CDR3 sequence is CASSSPTGTGNEQFF. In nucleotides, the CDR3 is TGTGCCAGCAGTTCCCCCACAGGGACAGGCAATGAGCAGTTCTTC.

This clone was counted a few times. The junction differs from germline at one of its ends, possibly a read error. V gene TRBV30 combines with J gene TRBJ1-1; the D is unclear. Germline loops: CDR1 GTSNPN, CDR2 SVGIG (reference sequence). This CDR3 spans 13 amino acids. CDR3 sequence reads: CAWSITANAEAFF. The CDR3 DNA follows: TGTGCCTGGAGCATAACAGCGAACGCTGAAGCTTTCTTT.

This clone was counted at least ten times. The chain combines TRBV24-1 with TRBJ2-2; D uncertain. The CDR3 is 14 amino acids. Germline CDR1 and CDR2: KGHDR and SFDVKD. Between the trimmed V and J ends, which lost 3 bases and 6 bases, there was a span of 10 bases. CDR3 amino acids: CATSDGSGPGELFF. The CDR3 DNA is TGTGCCACCAGTGATGGATCTGGGCCCGGGGAGCTGTTTTTT.

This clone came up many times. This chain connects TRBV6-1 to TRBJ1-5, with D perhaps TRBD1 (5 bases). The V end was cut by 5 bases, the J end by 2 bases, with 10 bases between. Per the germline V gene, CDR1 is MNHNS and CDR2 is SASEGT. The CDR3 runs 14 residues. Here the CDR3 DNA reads TGTGCCAGCAGTCCAGGGTCGGGCAATCAGCCCCAGCATTTT. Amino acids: CASSPGSGNQPQHF.

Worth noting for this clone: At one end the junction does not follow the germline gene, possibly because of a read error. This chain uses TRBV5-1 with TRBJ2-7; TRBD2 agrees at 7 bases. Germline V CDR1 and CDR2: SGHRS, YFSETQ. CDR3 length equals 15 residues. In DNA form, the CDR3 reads TGCGCCAGCAGCTTGGGTTCTAGCGGTATGGACGAGCATTACTTC. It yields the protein CASSLGSSGMDEHYF.

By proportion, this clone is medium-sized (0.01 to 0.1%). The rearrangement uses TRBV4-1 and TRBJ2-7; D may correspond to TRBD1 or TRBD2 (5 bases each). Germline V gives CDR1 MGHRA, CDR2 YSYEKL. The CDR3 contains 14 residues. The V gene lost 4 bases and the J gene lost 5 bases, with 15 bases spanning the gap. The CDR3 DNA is TGCGCCAGCAGCCCCCGGGACCTACTGCACGAGCAGTACTTC. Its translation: CASSPRDLLHEQYF.

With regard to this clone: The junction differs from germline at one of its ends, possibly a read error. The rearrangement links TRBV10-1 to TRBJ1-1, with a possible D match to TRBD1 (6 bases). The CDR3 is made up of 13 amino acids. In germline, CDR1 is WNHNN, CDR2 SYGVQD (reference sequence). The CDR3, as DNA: TGCTCCAGCAGTCGAGGACAGTACACTGAAGCTTACTTT. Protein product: CSSSRGQYTEAYF.

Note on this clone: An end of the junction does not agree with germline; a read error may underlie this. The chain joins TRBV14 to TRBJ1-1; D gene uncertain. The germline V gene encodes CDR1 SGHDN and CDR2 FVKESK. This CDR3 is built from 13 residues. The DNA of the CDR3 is TGTGCCAACAGCCTTTGGAGGAACACTGAAGCTGTCTTT. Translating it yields CANSLWRNTEAVF. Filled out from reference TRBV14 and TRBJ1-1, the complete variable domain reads EAGVTQFPSHSVIEKGQTVTLRCDPISGHDNLYWYRRVMGKEIKFLLHFVKESKQDESGMPNNRFLAERTGGTYSTLKVQPAELEDSGVYFCANSLWRNTEAVFGQGTRLTVV.

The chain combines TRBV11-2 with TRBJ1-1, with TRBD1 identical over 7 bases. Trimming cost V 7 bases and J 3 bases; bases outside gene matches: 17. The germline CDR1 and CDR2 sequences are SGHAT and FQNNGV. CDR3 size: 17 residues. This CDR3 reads CASNSLGQVGGDTEAFF. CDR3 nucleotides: TGTGCCAGCAACTCCCTCGGACAGGTCGGAGGGGACACTGAAGCTTTCTTT.

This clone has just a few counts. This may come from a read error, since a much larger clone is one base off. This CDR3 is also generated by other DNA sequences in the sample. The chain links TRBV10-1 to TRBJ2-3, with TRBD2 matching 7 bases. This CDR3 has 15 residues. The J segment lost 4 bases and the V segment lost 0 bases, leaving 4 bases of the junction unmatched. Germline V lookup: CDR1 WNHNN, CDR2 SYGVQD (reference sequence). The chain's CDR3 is CASSESSGGADTQYF. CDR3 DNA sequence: TGCGCCAGCAGTGAGTCTTCTGGGGGGGCAGATACGCAGTATTTT.